This T cell receptor beta chain was recovered during a study of cytomegalovirus exposure and HLA in healthy donors. Study-level results: Testing in vitro showed three CMV-associated chains specific for CMV antigens. Common viral pathogens (according to a later analysis) appeared linked to several of the most significant clusters.

13 Jbeta primers and 60 Vbeta primers were used for the PCR. Only in-frame clones appear in the TCRdb table, and some are missing; sequencing was by immunoSEQ multiplex PCR. This sample lists approximately 54,000 clones; its ten largest clones have roughly 7%. In the case of this clone: Its antigen is not known.

Deletions cut 5 bases from V and 0 bases from J, with 8 bases between. The CDR3 length is 14 residues. The germline CDR1 and CDR2 sequences are MDHEN and SYDVKM. This clonotype was sampled from a woman aged 40-49 years in good health and CMV-seronegative. Sequenced: PBMCs. The chain couples TRBV28 to TRBJ1-3, with D possibly being TRBD1 (6 bases). CDR3 DNA sequence: TGTGCCAGCAGTAAACAGGGCTCTGGAAACACCATATATTTT. It codes for CASSKQGSGNTIYF.